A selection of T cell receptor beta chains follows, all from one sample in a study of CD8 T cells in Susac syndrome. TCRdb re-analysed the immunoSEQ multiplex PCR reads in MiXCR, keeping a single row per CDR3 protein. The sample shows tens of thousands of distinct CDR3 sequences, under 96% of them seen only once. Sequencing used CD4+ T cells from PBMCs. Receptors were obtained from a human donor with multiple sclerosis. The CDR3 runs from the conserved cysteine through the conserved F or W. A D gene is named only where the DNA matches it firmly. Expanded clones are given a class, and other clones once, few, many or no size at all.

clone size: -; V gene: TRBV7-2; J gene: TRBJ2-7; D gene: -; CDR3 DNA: TGTGCCAGCAGCGCTGAGGGGGGATCCAACTACGAGCAGTACTTC; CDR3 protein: CASSAEGGSNYEQYF
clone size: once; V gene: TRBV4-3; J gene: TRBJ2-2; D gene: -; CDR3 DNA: TGCGCCAGCAGCCAAGGTTCTAGCGCGATCACCGGGGAGCTGTTTTTT; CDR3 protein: CASSQGSSAITGELFF
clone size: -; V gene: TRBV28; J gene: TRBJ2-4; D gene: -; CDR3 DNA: TGTGCCAGCCGATTCGGGCTACGGGGGAACATTCAGTACTTC; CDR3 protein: CASRFGLRGNIQYF
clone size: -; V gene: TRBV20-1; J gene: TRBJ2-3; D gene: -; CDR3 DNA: TGCAGTGCTAGAGATTTCCGAGTTGCAGATACGCAGTATTTT; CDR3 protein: CSARDFRVADTQYF
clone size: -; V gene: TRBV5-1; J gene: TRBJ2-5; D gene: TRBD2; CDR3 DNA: TGCGCCAGCAGCTTGGACACTAGCGGGGGGGCCGAGGGAGAGACCCAGTACTTC; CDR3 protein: CASSLDTSGGAEGETQYF
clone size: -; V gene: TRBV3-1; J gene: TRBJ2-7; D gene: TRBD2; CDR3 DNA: TGTGCCAGCAGCCCTAGCGGGGGGTCCTACGAGCAGTACTTC; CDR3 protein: CASSPSGGSYEQYF
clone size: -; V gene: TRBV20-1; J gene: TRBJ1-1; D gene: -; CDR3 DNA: TGCAGTGCTAGTAAAGGCCGGGGGACTGAAGCTTTCTTT; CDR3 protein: CSASKGRGTEAFF
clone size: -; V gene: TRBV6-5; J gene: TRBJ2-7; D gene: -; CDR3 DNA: TGTGCCAGCAATTGGCCTTCGGGACAGCAGTACTTC; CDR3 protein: CASNWPSGQQYF
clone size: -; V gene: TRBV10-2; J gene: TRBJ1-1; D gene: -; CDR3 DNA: TGCGCCACCAGAAGGGCGGACACTGAAGCTTTCTTT; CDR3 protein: CATRRADTEAFF
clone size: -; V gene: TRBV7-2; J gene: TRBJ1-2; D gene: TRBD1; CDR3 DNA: TGTGCCAGCAGCTTAGAAAGGACAGGGTCTGGCTACACCTTC; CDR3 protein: CASSLERTGSGYTF
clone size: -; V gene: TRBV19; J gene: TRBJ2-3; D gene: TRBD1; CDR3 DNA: TGTGCCAGTAGAGGAGGGACAGGGCCGCCAGATACGCAGTATTTT; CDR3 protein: CASRGGTGPPDTQYF
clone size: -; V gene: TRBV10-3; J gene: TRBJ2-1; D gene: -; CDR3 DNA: TGTGCCATCAGTGAGGCAGAATCAGGGCTGTTCTTC; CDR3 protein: CAISEAESGLFF
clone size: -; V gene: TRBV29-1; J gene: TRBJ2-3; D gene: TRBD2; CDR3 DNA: TGCAGCGTTGAAACGGGGGGAACAGATACGCAGTATTTT; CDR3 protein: CSVETGGTDTQYF
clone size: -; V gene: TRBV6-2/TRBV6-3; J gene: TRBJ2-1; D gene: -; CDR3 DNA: TGTGCCAGCAGTAAACCCACCGTGGGTGAGCAGTTCTTC; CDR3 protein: CASSKPTVGEQFF
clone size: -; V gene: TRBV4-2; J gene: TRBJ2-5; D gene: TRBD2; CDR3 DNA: TGTGCCAGCAGCCAAGCCAGCGGGGGCGCCGAAGAGACCCAGTACTTC; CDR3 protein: CASSQASGGAEETQYF
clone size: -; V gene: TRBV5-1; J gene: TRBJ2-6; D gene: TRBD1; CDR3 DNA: TGCGCCAGCAGCCCTGACAGGGGGACTTCTGGGGCCAACGTCCTGACTTTC; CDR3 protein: CASSPDRGTSGANVLTF